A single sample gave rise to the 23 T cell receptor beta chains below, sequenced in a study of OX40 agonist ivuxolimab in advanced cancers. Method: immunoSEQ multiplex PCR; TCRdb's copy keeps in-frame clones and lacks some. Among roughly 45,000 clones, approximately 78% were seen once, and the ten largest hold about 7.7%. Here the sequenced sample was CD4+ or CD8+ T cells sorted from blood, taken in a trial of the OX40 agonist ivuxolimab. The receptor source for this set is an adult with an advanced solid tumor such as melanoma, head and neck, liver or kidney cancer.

The CDR3 loop is CASSPPTGRAYTDTQYF. Written as DNA, the CDR3 is TGCGCCAGCAGCCCACCGACCGGCAGGGCCTACACAGATACGCAGTATTTT. The V and J genes are TRBV5-1 and TRBJ2-3; maybe TRBD1 (5 bases). Germline V gene data show CDR1 as SGHRS and CDR2 as YFSETQ. The CDR3 covers 17 residues. The ends were cut back, 4 bases at V and 2 bases at J, with 20 bases in the middle.

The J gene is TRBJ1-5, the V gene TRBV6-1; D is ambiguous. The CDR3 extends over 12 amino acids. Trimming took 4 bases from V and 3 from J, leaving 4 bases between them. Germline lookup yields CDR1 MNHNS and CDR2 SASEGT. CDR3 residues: CASSGYNQPQHF. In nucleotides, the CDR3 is TGTGCCAGCAGTGGGTACAATCAGCCCCAGCATTTT.

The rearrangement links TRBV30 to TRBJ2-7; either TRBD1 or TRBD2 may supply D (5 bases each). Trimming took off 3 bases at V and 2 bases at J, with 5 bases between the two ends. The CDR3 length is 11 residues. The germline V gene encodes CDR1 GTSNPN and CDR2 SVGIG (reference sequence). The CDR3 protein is CAWRGAYEQYF. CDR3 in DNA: TGTGCCTGGAGGGGGGCCTACGAGCAGTACTTC. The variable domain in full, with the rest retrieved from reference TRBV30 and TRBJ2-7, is SQTIHQWPATLVQPVGSPLSLECTVEGTSNPNLYWYRQAAGRGLQLLFYSVGIGQISSEVPQNLSASRPQDRQFILSSKKLLLSDSGFYLCAWRGAYEQYFGPGTRLTVT.

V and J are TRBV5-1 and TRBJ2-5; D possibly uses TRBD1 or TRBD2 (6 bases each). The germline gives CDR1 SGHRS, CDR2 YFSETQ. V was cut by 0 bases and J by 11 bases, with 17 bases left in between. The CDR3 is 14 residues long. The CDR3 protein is CASSLDRAPREQYF. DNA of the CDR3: TGCGCCAGCAGCTTGGACAGGGCCCCTCGGGAGCAGTACTTC.

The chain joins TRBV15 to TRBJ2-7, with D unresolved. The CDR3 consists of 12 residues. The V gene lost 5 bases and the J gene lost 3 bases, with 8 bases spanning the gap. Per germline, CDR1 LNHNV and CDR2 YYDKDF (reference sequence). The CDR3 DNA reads TGTGCCACCAGCTCTGTGGGCTACGAGCAGTACTTC. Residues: CATSSVGYEQYF.

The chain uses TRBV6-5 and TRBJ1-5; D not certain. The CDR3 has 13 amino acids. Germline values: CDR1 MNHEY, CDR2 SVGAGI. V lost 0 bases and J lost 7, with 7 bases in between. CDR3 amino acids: CASSYSNGQPQHF. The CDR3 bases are TGTGCCAGCAGTTACTCGAACGGGCAGCCCCAGCATTTT.

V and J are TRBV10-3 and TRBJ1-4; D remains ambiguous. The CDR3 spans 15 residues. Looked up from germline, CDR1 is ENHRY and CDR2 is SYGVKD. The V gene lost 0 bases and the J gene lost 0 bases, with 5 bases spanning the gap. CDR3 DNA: TGTGCCATCAGTGAGTCGGGAGCAACTAATGAAAAACTGTTTTTT. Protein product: CAISESGATNEKLFF.

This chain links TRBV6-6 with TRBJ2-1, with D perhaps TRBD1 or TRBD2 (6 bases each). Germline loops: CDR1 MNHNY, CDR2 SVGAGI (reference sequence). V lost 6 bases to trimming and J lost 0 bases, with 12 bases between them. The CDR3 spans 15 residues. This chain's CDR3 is CASSRGGSSYNEQFF. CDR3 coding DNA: TGTGCCAGCAGCCGAGGGGGGAGCTCCTACAATGAGCAGTTCTTC.

The CDR3: CASSYGARGGVQYF. In nucleotides, the CDR3 is TGTGCCAGCAGTTATGGGGCGAGGGGGGGAGTTCAGTACTTC. The chain recombines TRBV6-5 with TRBJ2-4; possible D gene TRBD2, 7 bases. Germline lookup yields CDR1 MNHEY and CDR2 SVGAGI. With 3 bases removed from V and 11 bases from J, the gap between germline ends came to 17 bases. The CDR3 consists of 14 residues.

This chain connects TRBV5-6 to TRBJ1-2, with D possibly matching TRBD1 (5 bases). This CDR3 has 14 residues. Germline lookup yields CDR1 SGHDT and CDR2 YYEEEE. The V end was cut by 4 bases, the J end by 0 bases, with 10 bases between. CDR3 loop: CASSPLGANYGYTF. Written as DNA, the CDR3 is TGTGCCAGCAGCCCTTTGGGGGCTAACTATGGCTACACCTTC. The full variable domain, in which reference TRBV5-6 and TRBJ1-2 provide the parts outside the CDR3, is DAGVTQSPTHLIKTRGQQVTLRCSPKSGHDTVSWYQQALGQGPQFIFQYYEEEERQRGNFPDRFSGHQFPNYSSELNVNALLLGDSALYLCASSPLGANYGYTFGSGTRLTVV.

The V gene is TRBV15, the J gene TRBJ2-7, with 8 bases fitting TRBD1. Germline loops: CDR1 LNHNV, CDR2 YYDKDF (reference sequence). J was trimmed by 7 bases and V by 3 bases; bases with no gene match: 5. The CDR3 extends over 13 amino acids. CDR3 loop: CATSRQGAQEQYF. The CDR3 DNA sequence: TGTGCCACCAGCAGGCAGGGGGCGCAGGAGCAGTACTTC.

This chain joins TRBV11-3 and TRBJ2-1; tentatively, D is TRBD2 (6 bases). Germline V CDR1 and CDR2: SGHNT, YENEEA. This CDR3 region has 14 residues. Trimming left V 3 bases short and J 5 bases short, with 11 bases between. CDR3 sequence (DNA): TGTGCCAGCAGCTTGTCGGGAGCGAACAATGAGCAGTTCTTC. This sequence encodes CASSLSGANNEQFF.

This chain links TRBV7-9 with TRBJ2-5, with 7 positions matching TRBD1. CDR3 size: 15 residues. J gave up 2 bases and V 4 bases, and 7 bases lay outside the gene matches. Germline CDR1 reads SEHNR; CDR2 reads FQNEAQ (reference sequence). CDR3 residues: CASSSHGTAQETQYF. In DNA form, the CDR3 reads TGTGCCAGCAGCTCGCATGGGACAGCTCAAGAGACCCAGTACTTC. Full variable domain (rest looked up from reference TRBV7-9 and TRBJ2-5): DTGVSQNPRHKITKRGQNVTFRCDPISEHNRLYWYRQTLGQGPEFLTYFQNEAQLEKSRLLSDRFSAERPKGSFSTLEIQRTEQGDSAMYLCASSSHGTAQETQYFGPGTRLLVL.

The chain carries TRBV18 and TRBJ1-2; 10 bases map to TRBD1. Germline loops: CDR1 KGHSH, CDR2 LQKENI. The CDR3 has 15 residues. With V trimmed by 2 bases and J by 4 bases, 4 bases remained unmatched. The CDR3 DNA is TGTGCCAGCTCACCAGAGGGACAGGGGATCTATGGCTACACCTTC. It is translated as CASSPEGQGIYGYTF.

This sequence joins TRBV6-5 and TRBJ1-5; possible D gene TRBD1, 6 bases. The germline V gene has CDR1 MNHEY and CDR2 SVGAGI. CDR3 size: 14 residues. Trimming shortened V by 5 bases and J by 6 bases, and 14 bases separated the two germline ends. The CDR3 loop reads CASSTGTYRQPQHF. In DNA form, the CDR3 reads TGTGCCAGCAGTACCGGGACATACCGTCAGCCCCAGCATTTT.

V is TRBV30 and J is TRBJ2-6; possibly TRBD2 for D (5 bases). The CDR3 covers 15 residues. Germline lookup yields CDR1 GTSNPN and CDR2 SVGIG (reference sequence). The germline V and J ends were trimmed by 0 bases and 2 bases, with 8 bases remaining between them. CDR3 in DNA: TGTGCCTGGAGTGTACCGGGAACTGGGGCCAACGTCCTGACTTTC. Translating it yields CAWSVPGTGANVLTF.

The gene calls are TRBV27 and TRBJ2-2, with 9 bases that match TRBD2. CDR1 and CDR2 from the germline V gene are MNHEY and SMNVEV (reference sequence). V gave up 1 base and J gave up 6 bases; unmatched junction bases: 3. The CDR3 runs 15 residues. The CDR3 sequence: CASSLFAGGAGELFF. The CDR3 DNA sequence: TGTGCCAGCAGTTTATTTGCGGGAGGGGCCGGGGAGCTGTTTTTT.

The CDR3 sequence is CSAWDRVNTDTQYF. In DNA, the CDR3 is TGCAGCGCATGGGACAGGGTAAACACAGATACGCAGTATTTT. V and J are TRBV29-1 and TRBJ2-3; 9 nucleotides match TRBD1. Germline lookup yields CDR1 SQVTM and CDR2 ANQGSEA. The CDR3 runs 14 residues. The J segment lost 2 bases and the V segment lost 7 bases, leaving 7 bases of the junction unmatched.

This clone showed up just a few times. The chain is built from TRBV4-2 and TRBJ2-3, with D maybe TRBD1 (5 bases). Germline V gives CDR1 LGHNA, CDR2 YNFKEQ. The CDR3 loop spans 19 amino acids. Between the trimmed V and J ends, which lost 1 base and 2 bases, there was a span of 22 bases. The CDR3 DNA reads TGTGCCAGCAGCCAAGTTGGCCCATCATTACAGGTCCACACAGATACGCAGTATTTT. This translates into CASSQVGPSLQVHTDTQYF.

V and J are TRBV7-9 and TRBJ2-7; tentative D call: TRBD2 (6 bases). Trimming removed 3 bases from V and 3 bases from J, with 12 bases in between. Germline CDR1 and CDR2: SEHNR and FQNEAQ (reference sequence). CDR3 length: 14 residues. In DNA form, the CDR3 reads TGTGCCAGCAGCTTGCTAGCGTCGAACTACGAGCAGTACTTC. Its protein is CASSLLASNYEQYF.

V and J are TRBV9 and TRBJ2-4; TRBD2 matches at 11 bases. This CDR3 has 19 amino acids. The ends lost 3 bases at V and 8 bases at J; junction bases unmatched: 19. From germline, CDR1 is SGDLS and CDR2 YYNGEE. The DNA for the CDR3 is TGTGCCAGCAGCGCTGGGGTGGGGACTAGCGGCATCCAAGGGGACATTCAGTACTTC. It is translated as CASSAGVGTSGIQGDIQYF.

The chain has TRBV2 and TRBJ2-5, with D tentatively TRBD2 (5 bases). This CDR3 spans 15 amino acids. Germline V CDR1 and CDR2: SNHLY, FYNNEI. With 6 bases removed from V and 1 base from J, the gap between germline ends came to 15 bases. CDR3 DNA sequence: TGTGCCAGCAGGTTGACGGGGTGGGCCCAAGAGACCCAGTACTTC. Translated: CASRLTGWAQETQYF.

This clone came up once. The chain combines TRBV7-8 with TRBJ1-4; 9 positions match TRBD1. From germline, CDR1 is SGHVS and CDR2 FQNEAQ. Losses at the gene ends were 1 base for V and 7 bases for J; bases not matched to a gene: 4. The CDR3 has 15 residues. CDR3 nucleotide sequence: TGTGCCAGCAGCTTAGTTGGGACAGGGACTGAAAAACTGTTTTTT. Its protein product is CASSLVGTGTEKLFF.